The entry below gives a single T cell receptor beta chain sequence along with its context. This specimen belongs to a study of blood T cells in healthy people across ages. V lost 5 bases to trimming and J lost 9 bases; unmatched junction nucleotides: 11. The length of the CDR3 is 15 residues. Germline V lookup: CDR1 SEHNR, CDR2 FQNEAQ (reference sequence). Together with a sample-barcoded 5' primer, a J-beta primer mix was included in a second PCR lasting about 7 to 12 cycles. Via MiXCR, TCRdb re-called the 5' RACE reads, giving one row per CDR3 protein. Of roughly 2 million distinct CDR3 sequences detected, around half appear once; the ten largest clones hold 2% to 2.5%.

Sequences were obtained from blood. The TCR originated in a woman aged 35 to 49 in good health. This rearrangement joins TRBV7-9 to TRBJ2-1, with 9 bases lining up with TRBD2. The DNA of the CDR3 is TGTGCCAGCAGCCCTACGGAGGGGACTAGCAGTGAGCAGTTCTTC. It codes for CASSPTEGTSSEQFF.